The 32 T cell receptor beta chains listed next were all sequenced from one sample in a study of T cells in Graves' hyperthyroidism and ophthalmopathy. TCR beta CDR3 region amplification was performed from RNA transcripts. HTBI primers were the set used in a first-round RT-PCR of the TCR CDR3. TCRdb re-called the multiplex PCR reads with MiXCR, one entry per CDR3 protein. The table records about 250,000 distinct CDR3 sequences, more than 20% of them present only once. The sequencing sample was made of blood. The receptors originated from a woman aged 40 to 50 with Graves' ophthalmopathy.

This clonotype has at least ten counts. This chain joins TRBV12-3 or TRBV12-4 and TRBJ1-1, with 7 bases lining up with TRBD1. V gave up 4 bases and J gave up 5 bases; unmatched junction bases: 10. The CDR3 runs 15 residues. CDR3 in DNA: TGTGCCAGCAGTTACGATCCGACAGGGTATACTGAAGCTTTCTTT. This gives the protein CASSYDPTGYTEAFF.

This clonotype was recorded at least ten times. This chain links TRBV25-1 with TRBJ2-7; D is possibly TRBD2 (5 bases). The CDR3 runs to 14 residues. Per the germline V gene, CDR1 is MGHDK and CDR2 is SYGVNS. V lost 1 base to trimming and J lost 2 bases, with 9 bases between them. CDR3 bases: TGTGCCAGCAGTGAATGGAGTAGCGCCTACGAGCAGTACTTC. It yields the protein CASSEWSSAYEQYF.

The CDR3 reads CASSQKRGGTGELFF. For the CDR3, the DNA is TGTGCCAGCAGTCAAAAGCGGGGAGGGACCGGGGAGCTGTTTTTT. This chain connects TRBV7-2 to TRBJ2-2; TRBD2 matches 7 bases. Germline V gene data show CDR1 as SGHTA and CDR2 as FQGNSA. The CDR3 is made up of 15 amino acids. The trim removed 6 bases at V and 5 bases at J, leaving 9 bases unmatched.

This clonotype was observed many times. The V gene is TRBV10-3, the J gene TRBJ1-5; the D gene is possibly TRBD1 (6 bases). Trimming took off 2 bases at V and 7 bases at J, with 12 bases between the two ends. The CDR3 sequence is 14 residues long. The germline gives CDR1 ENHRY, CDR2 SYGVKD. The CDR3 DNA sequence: TGTGCCATCAGTGAGAAGGGGGATCGACAGCCCCAGCATTTT. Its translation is CAISEKGDRQPQHF.

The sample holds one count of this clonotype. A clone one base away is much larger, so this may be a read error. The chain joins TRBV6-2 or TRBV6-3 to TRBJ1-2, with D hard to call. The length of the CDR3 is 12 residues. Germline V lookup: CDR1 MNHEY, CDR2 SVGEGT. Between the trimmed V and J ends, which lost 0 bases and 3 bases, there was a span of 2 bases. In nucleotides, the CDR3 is TGTGCCAGCAGTTACTCGGACTATGGCTACACCTTC. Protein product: CASSYSDYGYTF.

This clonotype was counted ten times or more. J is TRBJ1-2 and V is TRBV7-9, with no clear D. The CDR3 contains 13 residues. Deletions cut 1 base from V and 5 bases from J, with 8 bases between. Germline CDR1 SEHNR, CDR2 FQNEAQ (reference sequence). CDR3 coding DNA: TGTGCCAGCAGCTTAGGGTCATGGTATGGCTACACCTTC. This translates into CASSLGSWYGYTF.

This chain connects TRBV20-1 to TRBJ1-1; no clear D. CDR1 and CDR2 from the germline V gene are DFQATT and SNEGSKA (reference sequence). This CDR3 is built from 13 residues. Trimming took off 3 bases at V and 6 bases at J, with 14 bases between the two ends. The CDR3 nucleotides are TGCAGTGCTAGTTTGGGGTTCTTCGCTGAAGCTTTCTTT. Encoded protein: CSASLGFFAEAFF.

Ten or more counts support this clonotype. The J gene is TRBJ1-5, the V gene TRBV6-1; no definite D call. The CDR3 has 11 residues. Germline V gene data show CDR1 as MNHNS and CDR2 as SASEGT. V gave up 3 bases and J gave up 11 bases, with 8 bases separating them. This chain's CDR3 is CASSDQMTQHF. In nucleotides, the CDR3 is TGTGCCAGCAGTGACCAAATGACCCAGCATTTT.

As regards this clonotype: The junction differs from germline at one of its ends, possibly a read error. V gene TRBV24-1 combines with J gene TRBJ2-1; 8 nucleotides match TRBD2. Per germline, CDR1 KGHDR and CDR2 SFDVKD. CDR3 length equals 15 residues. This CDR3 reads CATGDELADYNEQFF. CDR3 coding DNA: TGTGCCACCGGTGATGAACTAGCGGATTACAATGAGCAGTTCTTC.

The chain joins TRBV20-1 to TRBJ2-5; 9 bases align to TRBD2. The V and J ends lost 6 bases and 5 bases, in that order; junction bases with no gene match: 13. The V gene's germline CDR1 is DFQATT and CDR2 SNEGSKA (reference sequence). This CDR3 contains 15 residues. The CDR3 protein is CSALAQGLAKETQYF. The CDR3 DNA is TGCAGTGCCCTCGCTCAAGGACTAGCGAAGGAGACCCAGTACTTC.

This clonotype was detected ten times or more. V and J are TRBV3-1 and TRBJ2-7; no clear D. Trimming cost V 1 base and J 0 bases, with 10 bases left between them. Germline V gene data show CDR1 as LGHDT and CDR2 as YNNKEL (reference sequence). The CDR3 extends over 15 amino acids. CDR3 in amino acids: CASSQAYVSSYEQYF. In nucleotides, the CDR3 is TGTGCCAGCAGCCAAGCATACGTGAGCTCCTACGAGCAGTACTTC.

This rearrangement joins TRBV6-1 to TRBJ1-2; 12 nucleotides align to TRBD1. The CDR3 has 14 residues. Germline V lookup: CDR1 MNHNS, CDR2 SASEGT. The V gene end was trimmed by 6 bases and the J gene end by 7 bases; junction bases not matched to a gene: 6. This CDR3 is CASRPGQGAFGYTF. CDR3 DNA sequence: TGTGCCAGCAGGCCGGGACAGGGGGCGTTTGGCTACACCTTC.

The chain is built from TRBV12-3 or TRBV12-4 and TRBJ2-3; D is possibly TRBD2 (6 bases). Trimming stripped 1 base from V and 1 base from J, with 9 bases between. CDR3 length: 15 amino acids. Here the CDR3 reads CASSLGASGTDTQYF. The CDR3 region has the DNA TGTGCCAGCAGTTTAGGGGCTAGCGGCACAGATACGCAGTATTTT.

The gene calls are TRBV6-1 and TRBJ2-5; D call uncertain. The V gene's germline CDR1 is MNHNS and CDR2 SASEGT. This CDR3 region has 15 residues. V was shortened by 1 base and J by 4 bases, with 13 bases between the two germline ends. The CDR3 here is CASSEGPISVETQYF. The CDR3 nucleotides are TGTGCCAGCAGTGAAGGGCCTATCTCGGTAGAGACCCAGTACTTC.

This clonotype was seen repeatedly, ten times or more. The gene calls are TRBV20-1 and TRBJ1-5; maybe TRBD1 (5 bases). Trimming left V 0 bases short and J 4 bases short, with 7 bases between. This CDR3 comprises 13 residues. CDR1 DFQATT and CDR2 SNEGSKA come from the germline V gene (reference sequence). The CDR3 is CSAREWGNQPQHF. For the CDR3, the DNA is TGCAGTGCTAGAGAGTGGGGGAATCAGCCCCAGCATTTT.

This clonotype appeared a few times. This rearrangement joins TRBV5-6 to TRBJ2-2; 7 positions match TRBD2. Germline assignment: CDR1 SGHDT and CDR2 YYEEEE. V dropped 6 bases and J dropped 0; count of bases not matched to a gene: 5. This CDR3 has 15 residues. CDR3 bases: TGTGCCAGCACCCCGGCGGGGGCGAACACCGGGGAGCTGTTTTTT. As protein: CASTPAGANTGELFF.

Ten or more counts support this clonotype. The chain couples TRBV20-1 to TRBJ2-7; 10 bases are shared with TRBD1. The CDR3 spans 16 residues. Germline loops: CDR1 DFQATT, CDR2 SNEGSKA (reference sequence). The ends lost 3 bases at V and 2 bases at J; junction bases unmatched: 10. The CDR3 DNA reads TGCAGTGCTAGGGTCCGCGGGACAGGGGTTACCTACGAGCAGTACTTC. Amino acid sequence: CSARVRGTGVTYEQYF.

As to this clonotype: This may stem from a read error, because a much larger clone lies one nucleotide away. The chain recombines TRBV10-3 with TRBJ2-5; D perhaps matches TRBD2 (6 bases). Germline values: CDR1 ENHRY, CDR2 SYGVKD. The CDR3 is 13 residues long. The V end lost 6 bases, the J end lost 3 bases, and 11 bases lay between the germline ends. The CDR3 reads CAIREGIEETQYF. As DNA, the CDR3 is TGTGCCATCAGGGAGGGTATCGAAGAGACCCAGTACTTC.

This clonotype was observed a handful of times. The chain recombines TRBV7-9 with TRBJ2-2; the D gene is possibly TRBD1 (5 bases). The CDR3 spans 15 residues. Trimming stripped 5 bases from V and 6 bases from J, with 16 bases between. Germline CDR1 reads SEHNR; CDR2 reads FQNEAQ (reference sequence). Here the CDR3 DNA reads TGTGCCAGCAGCCCACAGGAAGGGTTGGCCGGGGAGCTGTTTTTT. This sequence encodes CASSPQEGLAGELFF.

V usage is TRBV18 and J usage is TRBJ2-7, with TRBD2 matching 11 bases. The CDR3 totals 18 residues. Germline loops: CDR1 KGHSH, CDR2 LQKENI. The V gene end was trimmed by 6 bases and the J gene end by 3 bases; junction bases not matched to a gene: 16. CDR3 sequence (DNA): TGTGCCAGCTCCCCGGGAGGGGGACTAGCGGAAAACGGCTACGAGCAGTACTTC. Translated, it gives CASSPGGGLAENGYEQYF.

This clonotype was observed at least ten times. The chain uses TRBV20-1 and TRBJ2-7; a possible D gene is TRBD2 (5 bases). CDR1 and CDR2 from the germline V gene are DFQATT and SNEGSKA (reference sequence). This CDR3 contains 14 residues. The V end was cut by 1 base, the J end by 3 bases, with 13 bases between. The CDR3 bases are TGCAGTGCTAGAGTCGTAGAGGGAGTCTACGAGCAGTACTTC. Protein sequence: CSARVVEGVYEQYF.

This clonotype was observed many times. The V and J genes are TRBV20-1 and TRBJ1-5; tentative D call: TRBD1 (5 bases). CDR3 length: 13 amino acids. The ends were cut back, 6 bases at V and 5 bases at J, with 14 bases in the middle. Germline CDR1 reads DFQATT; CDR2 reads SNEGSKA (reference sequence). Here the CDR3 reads CSATGQVHQPQHF. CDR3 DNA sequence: TGCAGTGCAACAGGACAAGTGCATCAGCCCCAGCATTTT.

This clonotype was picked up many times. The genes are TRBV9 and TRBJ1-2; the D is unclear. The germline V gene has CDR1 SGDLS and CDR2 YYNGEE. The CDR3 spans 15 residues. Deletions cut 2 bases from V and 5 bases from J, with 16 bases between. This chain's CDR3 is CASSVDPQPEYGYTF. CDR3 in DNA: TGTGCCAGCAGCGTTGACCCTCAGCCGGAGTATGGCTACACCTTC.

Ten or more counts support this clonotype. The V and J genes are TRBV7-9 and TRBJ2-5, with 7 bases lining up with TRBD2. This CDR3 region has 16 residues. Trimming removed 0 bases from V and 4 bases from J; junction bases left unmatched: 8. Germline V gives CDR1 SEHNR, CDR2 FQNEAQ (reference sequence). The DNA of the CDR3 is TGTGCCAGCAGCTTAGCGTGGGCGGGAGCTCGAGAGACCCAGTACTTC. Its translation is CASSLAWAGARETQYF.

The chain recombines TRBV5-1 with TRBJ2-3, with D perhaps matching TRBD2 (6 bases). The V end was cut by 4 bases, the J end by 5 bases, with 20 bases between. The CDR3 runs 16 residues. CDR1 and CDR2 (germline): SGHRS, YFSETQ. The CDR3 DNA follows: TGCGCCAGCAGCCAACCCTCCGGGGGAATTGGAGATACGCAGTATTTT. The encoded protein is CASSQPSGGIGDTQYF.

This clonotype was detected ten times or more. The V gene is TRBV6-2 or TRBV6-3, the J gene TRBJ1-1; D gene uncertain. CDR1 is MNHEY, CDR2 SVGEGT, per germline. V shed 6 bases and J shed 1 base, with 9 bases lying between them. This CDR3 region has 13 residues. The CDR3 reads CASRTTQNTEAFF. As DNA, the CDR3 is TGTGCCAGCAGAACAACACAGAACACTGAAGCTTTCTTT.

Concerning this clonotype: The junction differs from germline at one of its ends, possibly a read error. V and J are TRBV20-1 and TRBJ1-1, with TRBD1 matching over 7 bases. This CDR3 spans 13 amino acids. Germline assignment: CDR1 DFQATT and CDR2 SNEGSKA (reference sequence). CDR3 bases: TGCGGTGCTAGAGCTTCGGGGACAGTTGAAGCTTTCTTT. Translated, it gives CGARASGTVEAFF.

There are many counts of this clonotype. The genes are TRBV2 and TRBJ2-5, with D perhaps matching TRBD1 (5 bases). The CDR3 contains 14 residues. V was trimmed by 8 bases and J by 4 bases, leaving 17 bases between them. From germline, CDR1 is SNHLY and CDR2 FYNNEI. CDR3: CASSTTVLVETQYF. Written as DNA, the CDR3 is TGTGCCAGCTCCACGACAGTCTTGGTAGAGACCCAGTACTTC.

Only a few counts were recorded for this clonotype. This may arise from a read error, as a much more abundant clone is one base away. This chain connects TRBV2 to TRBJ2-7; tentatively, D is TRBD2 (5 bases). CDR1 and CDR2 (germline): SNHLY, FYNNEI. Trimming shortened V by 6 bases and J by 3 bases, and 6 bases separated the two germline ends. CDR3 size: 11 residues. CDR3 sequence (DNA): TGTGCCAGCAGGGACTTCTACGAGCAGTACTTC. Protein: CASRDFYEQYF.

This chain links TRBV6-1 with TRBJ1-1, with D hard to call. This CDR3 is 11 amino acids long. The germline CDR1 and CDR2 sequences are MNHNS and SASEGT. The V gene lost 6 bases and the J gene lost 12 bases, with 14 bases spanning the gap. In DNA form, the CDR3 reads TGTGCCAGCAGCAACACGGTTGGGACTTTCTTT. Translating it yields CASSNTVGTFF.

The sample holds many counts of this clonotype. The CDR3 region has the DNA TGCAGTGCTGATTTACCGGGACTAGCGGGATCAGAGACCCAGTACTTC. Encoded protein: CSADLPGLAGSETQYF. The V and J genes are TRBV20-1 and TRBJ2-5, with 13 bases aligning to TRBD2. The ends lost 5 bases at V and 4 bases at J; junction bases unmatched: 10. This CDR3 region has 16 residues. Germline V gene data show CDR1 as DFQATT and CDR2 as SNEGSKA (reference sequence).

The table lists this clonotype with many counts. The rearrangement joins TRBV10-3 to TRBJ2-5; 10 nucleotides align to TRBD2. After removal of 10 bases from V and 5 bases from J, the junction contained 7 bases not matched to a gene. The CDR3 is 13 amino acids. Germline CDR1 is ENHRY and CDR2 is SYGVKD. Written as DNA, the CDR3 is TGTGCCACCGAGCGGGAGGGCCGGGAGACCCAGTACTTC. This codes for CATEREGRETQYF.